This T cell receptor (beta chain) was identified during a study of blood T cell repertoires in COVID-19. Sequenced by immunoSEQ multiplex PCR; TCRdb stores in-frame clones only, minus some. The sample gives 75,000 to 100,000 clones, roughly four fifths of which show up once; 20% to 25% is in the top ten. This clonotype was obtained from a human donor in a cohort sampled during active COVID-19. Sequenced: peripheral blood.

CDR3 in amino acids: CASSRGQGASIGANVLTF. The DNA for the CDR3 is TGTGCCAGCAGCCGAGGACAGGGGGCTTCTATTGGGGCCAACGTCCTGACTTTC. The rearrangement uses TRBV5-5 and TRBJ2-6; the match to TRBD1 covers 11 bases. Per germline, CDR1 SGHKS and CDR2 YYEKEE (reference sequence). This CDR3 has 18 amino acids. After removal of 4 bases from V and 3 bases from J, the junction contained 9 bases not matched to a gene.